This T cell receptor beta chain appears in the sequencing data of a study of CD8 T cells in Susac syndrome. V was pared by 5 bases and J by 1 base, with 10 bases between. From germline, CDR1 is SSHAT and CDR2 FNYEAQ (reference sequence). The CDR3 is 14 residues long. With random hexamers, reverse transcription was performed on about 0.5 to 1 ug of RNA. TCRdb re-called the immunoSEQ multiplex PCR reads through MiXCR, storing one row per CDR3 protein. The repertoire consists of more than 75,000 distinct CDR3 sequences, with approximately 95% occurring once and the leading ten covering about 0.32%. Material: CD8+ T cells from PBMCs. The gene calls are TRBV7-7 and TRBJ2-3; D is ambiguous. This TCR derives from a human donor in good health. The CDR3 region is CASSPAPGTDTQYF. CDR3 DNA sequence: TGTGCCAGCAGCCCCGCGCCCGGCACAGATACGCAGTATTTT. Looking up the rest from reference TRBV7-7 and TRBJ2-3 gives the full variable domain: GAGVSQSPRYKVTKRGQDVTLRCDPISSHATLYWYQQALGQGPEFLTYFNYEAQPDKSGLPSDRFSAERPEGSISTLTIQRTEQRDSAMYRCASSPAPGTDTQYFGPGTRLTVL.